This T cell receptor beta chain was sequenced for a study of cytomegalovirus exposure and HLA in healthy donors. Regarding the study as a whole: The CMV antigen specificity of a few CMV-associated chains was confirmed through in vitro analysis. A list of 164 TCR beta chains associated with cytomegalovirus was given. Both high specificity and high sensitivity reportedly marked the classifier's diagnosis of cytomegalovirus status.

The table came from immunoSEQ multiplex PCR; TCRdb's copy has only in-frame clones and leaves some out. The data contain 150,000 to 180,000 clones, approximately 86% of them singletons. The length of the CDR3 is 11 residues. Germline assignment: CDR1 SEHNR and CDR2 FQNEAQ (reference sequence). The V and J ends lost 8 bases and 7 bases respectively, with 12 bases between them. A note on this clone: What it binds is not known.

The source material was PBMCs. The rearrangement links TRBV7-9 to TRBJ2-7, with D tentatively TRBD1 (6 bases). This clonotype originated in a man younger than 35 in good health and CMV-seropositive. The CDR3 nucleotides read TGTGCCAGCTCAGGGGCCGGGGAGCAGTACTTC. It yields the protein CASSGAGEQYF.